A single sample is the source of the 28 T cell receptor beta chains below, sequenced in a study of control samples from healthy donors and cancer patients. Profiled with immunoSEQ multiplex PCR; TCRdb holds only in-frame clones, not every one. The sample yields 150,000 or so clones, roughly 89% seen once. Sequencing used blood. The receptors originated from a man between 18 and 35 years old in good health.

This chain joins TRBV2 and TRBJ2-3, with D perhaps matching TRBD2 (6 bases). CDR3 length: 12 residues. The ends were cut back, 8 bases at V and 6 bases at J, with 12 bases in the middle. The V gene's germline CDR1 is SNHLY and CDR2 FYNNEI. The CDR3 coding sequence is TGTGCCAGCTCGCGGGGCAGGGATACGCAGTATTTT. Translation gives CASSRGRDTQYF.

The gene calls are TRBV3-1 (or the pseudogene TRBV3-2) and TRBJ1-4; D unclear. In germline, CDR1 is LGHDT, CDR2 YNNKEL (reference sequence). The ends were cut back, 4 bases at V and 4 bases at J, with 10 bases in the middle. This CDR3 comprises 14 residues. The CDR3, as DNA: TGTGCCAGCAGCCCCGCGGGGTATAATGAAAAACTGTTTTTT. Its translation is CASSPAGYNEKLFF.

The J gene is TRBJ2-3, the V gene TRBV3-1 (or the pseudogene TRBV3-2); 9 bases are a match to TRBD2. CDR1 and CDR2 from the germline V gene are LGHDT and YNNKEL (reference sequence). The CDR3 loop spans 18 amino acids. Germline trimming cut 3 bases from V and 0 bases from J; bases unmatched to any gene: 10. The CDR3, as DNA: TGTGCCAGCAGCCATTATGCTAGCGGGGACCTTAGCACAGATACGCAGTATTTT. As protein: CASSHYASGDLSTDTQYF.

The CDR3 protein is CASSFPPGDRHPNEKLFF. Here the CDR3 DNA reads TGTGCCAGCAGCTTCCCTCCAGGGGACAGGCACCCTAATGAAAAACTGTTTTTT. The chain has TRBV7-9 and TRBJ1-4; 8 nucleotides agree with TRBD1. The CDR3 loop spans 18 amino acids. Germline V gene sequence: CDR1 SEHNR, CDR2 FQNEAQ (reference sequence). V was clipped by 3 bases and J by 3 bases; unmatched bases: 12.

The CDR3 region is CASGLVQGAGYGYTF. The CDR3 coding sequence is TGTGCTAGTGGTTTGGTACAGGGGGCAGGGTATGGCTACACCTTC. The rearrangement uses TRBV12-5 and TRBJ1-2, with TRBD1 matching 9 bases. Germline V lookup: CDR1 LGHNT, CDR2 FRNRAP. With 0 bases clipped from V and 5 bases from J, the junction kept 4 bases outside the gene matches. The CDR3 runs to 15 residues.

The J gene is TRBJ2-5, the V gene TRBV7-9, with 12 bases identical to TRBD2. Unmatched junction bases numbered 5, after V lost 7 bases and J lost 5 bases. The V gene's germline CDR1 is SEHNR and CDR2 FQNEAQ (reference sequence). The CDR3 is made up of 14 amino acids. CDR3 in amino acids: CASNLAGGQETQYF. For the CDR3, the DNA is TGTGCCAGCAACCTAGCGGGGGGGCAGGAGACCCAGTACTTC.

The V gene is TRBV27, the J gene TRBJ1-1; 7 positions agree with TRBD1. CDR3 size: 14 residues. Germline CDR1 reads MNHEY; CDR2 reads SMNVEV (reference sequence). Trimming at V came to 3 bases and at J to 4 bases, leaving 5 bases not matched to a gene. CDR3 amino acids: CASSFRRGLTEAFF. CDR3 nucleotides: TGTGCCAGCAGTTTTCGGAGGGGGCTCACTGAAGCTTTCTTT.

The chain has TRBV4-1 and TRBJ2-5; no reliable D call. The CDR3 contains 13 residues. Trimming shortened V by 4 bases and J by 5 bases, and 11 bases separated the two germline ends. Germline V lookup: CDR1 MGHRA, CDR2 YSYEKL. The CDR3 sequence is CASSLGIRETQYF. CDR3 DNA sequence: TGCGCCAGCAGCCTGGGCATTCGGGAGACCCAGTACTTC.

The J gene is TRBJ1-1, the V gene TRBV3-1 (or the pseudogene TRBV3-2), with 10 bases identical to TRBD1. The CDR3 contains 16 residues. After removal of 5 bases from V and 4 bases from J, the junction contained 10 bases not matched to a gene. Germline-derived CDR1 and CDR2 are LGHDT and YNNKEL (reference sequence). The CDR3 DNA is TGTGCCAGCAGCACCCGGACAGGGGGGCTGGCCACTGAAGCTTTCTTT. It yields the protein CASSTRTGGLATEAFF.

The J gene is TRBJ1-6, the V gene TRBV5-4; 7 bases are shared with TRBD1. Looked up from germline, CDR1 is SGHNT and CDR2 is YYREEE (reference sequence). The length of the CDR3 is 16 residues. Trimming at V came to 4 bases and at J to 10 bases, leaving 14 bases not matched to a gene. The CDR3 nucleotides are TGTGCCAGCAGCGTAGACGGACAGGCCTTCGGGTCACCCCTCCACTTT. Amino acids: CASSVDGQAFGSPLHF.

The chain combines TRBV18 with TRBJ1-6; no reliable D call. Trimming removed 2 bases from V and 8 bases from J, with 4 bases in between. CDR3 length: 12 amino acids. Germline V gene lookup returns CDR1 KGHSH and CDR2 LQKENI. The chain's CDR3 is CASSPSDSPLHF. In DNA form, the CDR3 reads TGTGCCAGCTCACCAAGTGATTCACCCCTCCACTTT.

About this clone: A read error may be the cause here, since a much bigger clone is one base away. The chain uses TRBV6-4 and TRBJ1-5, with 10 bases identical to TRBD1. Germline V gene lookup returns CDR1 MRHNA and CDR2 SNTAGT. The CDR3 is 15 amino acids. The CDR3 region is CVSSDGTGGNQPQHF. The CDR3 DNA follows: TGTGTCAGCAGTGACGGGACAGGGGGCAATCAGCCCCAGCATTTT.

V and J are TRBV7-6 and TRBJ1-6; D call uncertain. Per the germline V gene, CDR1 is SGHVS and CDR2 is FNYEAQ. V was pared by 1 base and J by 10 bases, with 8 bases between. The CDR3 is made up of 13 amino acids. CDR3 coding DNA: TGTGCCAGCAGCTTAGAGGTTGCCTCACCCCTCCACTTT. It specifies CASSLEVASPLHF.

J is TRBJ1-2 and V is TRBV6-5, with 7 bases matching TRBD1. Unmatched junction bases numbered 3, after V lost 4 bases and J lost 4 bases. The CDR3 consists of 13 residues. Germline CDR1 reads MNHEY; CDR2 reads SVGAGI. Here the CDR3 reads CASSFRDSYGYTF. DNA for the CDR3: TGTGCCAGCAGTTTCCGGGACAGCTATGGCTACACCTTC.

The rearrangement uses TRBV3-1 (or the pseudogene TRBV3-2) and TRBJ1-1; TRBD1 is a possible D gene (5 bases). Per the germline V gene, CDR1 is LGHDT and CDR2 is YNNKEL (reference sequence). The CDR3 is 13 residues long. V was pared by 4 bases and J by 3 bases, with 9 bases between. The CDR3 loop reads CASSRRADTEAFF. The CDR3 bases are TGTGCCAGCAGCCGCAGGGCTGACACTGAAGCTTTCTTT.

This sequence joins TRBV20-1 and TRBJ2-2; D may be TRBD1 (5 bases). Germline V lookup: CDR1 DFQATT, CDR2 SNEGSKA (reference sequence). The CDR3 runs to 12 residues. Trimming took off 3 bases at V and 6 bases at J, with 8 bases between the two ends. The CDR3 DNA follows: TGCAGTGCTAGTCAGGGCTCCGGGGAGCTGTTTTTT. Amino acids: CSASQGSGELFF.

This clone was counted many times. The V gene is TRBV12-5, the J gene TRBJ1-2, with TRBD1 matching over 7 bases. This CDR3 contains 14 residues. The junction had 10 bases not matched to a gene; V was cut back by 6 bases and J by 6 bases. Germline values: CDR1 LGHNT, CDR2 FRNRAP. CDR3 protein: CASGSDRALNGYTF. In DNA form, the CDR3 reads TGTGCTAGTGGATCCGACAGGGCGTTGAATGGCTACACCTTC.

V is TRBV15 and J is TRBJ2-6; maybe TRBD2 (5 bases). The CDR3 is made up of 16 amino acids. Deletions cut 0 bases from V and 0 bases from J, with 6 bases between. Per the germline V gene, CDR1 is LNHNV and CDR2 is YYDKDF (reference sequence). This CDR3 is CATSRDRGSGANVLTF. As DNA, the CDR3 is TGTGCCACCAGCAGAGATCGGGGCTCTGGGGCCAACGTCCTGACTTTC.

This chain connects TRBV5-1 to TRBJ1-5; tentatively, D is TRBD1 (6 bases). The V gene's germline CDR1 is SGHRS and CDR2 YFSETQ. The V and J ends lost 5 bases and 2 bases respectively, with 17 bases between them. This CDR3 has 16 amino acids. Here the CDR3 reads CASSPLGGQGNQPQHF. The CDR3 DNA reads TGCGCCAGCAGTCCCCTGGGGGGGCAGGGCAATCAGCCCCAGCATTTT.

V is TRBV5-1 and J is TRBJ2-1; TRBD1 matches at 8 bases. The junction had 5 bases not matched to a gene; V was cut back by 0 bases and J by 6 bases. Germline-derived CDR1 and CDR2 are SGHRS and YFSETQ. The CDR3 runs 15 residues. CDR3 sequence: CASSLAITGGNEQFF. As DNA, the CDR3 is TGCGCCAGCAGCTTGGCCATCACAGGGGGCAATGAGCAGTTCTTC. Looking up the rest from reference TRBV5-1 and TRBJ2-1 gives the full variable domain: KAGVTQTPRYLIKTRGQQVTLSCSPISGHRSVSWYQQTPGQGLQFLFEYFSETQRNKGNFPGRFSGRQFSNSRSEMNVSTLELGDSALYLCASSLAITGGNEQFFGPGTRLTVL.

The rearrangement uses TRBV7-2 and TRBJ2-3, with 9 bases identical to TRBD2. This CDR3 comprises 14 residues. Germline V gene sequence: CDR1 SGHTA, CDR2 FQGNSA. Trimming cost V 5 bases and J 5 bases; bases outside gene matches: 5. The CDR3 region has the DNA TGTGCCAGCAGCCCGCGGGGGGGCATAGATACGCAGTATTTT. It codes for CASSPRGGIDTQYF.

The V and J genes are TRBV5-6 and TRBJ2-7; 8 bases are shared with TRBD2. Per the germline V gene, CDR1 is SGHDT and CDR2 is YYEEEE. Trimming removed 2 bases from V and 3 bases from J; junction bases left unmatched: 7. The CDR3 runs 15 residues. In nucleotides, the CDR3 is TGTGCCAGCAGCTTACGAGCGGGGGAAATCTACGAGCAGTACTTC. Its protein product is CASSLRAGEIYEQYF.

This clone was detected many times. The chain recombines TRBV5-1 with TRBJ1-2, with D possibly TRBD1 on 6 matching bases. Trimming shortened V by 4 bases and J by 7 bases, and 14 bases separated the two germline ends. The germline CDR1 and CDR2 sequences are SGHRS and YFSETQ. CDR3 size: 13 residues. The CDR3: CASSLDPDSGYTF. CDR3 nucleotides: TGCGCCAGCAGCCTCGACCCGGACAGTGGCTACACCTTC. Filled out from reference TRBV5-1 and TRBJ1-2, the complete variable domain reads KAGVTQTPRYLIKTRGQQVTLSCSPISGHRSVSWYQQTPGQGLQFLFEYFSETQRNKGNFPGRFSGRQFSNSRSEMNVSTLELGDSALYLCASSLDPDSGYTFGSGTRLTVV.

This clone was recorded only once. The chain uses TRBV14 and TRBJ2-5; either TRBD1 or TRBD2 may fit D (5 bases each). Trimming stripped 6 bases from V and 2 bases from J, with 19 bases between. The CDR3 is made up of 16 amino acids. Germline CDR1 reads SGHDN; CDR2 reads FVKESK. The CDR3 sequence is CASSRSRVTTQETQYF. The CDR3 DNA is TGTGCCAGCAGTCGTTCCAGGGTGACTACTCAAGAGACCCAGTACTTC. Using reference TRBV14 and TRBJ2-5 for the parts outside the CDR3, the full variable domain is EAGVTQFPSHSVIEKGQTVTLRCDPISGHDNLYWYRRVMGKEIKFLLHFVKESKQDESGMPNNRFLAERTGGTYSTLKVQPAELEDSGVYFCASSRSRVTTQETQYFGPGTRLLVL.

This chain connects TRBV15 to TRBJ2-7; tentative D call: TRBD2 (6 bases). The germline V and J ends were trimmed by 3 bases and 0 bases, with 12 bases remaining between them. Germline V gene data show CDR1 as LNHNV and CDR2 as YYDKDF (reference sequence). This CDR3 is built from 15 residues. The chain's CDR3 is CATSSREEVSYEQYF. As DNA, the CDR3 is TGTGCCACCAGCAGCAGGGAGGAGGTCTCCTACGAGCAGTACTTC.

The CDR3 protein is CAISFGAQPNSPLHF. The CDR3 coding sequence is TGTGCCATCAGTTTCGGAGCACAGCCGAATTCACCCCTCCACTTT. V is TRBV10-3 and J is TRBJ1-6; unclear D gene. Trimming took 5 bases from V and 7 from J, leaving 15 bases between them. The CDR3 consists of 15 residues. Germline values: CDR1 ENHRY, CDR2 SYGVKD.

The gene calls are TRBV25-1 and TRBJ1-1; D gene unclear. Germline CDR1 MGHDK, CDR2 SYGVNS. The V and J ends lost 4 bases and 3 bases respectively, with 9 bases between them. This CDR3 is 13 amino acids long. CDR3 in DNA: TGTGCCAGCAGTGGGGGTAGGCACACTGAAGCTTTCTTT. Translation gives CASSGGRHTEAFF.

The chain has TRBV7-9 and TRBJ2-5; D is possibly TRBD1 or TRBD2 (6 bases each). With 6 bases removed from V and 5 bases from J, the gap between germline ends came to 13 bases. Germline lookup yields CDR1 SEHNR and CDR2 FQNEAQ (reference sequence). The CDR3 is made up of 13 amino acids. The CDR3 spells CASSPRGPETQYF. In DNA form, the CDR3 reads TGTGCCAGCAGTCCCCGGGGGCCGGAGACCCAGTACTTC.